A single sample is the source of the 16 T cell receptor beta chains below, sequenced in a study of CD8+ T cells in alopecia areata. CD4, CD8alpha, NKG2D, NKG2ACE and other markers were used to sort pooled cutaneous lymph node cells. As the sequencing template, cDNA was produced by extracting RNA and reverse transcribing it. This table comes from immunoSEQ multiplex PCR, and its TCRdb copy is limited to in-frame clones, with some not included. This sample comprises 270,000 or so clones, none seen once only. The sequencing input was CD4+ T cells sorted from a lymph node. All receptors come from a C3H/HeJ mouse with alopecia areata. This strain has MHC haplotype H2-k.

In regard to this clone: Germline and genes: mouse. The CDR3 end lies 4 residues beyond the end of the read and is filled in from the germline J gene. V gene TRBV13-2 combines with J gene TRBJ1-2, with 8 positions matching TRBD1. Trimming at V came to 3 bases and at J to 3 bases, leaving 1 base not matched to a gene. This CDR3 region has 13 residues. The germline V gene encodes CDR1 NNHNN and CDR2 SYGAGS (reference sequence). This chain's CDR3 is CASGGDRHSDYTF. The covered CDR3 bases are TGTGCCAGCGGTGGGGACAGGCACTCC.

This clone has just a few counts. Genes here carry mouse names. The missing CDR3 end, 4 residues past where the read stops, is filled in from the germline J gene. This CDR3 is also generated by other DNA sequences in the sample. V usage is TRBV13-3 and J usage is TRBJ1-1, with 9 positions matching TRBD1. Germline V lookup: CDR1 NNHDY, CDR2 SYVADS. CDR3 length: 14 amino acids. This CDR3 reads CASSDVGQGTEVFF. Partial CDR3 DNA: TGTGCCAGCAGTGATGTGGGACAGGGAACA.

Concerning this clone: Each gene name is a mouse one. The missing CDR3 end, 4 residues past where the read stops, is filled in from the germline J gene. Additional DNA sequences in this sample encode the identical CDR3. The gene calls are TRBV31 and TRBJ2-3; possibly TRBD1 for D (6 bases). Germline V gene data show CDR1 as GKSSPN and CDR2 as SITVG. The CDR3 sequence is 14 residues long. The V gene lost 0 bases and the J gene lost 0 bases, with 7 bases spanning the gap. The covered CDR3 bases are TGTGCCTGGAGTCTAGGGGGAAGTGCAGAA. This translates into CAWSLGGSAE. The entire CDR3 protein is CAWSLGGSAETLYF.

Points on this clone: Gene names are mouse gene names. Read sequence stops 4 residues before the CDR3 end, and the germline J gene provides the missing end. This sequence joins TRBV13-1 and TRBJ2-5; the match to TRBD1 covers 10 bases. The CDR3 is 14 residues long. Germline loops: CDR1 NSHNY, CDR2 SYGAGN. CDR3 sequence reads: CASSGGQGPDTQYF. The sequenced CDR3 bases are TGTGCCAGCAGTGGGGGACAGGGGCCAGAC.

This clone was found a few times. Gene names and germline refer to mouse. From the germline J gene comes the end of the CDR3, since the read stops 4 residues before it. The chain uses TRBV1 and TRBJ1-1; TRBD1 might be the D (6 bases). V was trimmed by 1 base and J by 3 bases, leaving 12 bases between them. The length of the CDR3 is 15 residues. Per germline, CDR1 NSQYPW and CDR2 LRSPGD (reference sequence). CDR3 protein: CTCSAAWGADTEVFF. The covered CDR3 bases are TGCACCTGCAGTGCAGCGTGGGGGGCGGACACA.

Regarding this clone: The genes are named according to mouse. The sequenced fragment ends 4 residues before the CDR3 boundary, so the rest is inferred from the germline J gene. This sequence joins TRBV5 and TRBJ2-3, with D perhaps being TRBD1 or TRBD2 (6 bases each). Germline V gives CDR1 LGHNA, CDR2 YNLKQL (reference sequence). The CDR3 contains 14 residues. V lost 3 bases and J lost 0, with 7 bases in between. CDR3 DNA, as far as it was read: TGTGCCAGCAGCCAGGGGGCTAGTGCAGAA. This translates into CASSQGASAE. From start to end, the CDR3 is CASSQGASAETLYF.

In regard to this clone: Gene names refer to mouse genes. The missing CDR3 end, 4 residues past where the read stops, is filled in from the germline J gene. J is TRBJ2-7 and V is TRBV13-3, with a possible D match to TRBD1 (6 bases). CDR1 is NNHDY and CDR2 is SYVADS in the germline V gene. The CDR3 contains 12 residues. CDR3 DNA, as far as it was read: TGTGCCAGCAGTGGTTACAGGGAT. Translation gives CASSGYRD. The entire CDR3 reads CASSGYRDEQYF.

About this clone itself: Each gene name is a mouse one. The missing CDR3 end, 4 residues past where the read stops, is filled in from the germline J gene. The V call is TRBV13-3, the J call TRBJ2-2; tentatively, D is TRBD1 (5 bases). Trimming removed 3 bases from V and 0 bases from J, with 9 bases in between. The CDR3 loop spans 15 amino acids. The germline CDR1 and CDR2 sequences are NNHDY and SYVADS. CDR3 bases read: TGTGCCAGCAGTGGGACATTTGCAAACACCGGG. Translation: CASSGTFANTG. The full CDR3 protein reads CASSGTFANTGQLYF.

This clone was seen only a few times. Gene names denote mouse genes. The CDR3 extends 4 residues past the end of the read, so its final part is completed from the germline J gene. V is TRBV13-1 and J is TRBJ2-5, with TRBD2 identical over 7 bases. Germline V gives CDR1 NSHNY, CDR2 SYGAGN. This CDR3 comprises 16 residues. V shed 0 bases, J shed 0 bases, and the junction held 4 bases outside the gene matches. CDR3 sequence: CASSDELGVNQDTQYF. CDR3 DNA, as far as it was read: TGTGCCAGCAGTGATGAGCTGGGGGTTAACCAAGAC.

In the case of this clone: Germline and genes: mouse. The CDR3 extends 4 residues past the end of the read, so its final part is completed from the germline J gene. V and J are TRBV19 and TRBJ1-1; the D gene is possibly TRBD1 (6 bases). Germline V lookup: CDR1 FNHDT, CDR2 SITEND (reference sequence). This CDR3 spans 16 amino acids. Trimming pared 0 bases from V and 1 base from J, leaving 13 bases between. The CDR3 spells CASSIDAGGANTEVFF. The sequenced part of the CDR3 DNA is TGTGCCAGCAGTATAGACGCGGGGGGGGCGAACACA.

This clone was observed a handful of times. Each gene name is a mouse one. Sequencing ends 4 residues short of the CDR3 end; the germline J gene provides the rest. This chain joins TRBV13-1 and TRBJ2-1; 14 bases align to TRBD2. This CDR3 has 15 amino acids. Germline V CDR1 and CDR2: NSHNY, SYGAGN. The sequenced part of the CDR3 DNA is TGTGCCAGCAGGACTCCGGGACTGGGGGGGCCT. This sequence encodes CASRTPGLGGP. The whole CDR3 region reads CASRTPGLGGPEQFF.

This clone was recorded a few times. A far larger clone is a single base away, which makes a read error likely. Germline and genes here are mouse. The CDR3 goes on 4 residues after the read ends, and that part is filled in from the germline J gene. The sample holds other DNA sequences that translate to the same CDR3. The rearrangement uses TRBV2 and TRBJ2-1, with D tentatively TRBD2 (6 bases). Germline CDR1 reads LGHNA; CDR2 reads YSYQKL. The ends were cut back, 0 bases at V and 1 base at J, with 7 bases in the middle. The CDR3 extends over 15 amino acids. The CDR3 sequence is CASSQDWGNYAEQFF. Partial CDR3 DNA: TGTGCCAGCAGCCAAGATTGGGGGAACTATGCT.

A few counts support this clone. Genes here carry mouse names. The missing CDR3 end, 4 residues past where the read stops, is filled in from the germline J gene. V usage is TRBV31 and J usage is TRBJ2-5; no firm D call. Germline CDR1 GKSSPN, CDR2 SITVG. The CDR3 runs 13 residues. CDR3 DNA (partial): TGTGCCTGGAGTAGATTCAGGAAAGAC. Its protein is CAWSRFRKD. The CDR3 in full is CAWSRFRKDTQYF.

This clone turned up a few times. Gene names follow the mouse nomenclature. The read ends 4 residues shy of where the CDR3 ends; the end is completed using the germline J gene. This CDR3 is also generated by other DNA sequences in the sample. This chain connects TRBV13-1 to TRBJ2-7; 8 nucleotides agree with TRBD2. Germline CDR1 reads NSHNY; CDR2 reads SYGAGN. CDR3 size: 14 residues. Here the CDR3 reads CASSDATGGYEQYF. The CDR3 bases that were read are TGTGCCAGCAGTGATGCAACTGGGGGTTAT.

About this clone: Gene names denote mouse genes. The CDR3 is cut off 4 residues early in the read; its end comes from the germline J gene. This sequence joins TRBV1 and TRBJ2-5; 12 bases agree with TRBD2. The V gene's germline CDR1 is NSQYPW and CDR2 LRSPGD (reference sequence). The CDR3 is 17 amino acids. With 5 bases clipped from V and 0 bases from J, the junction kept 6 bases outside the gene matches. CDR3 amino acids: CTCSSGLGGVNQDTQYF. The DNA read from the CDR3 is TGCACCTGCAGTTCGGGACTGGGGGGCGTTAACCAAGAC.

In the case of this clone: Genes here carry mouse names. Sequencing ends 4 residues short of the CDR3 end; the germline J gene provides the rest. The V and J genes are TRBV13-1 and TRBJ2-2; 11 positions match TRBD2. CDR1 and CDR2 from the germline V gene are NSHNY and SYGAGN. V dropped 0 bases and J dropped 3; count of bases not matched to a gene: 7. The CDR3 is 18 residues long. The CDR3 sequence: CASSDATGGAGDTGQLYF. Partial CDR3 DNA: TGTGCCAGCAGTGATGCAACTGGGGGGGCTGGTGACACCGGG.